What follows are 3 T cell receptor beta chains derived from one specimen sequenced in a study of blood T cell repertoires in COVID-19. The method was immunoSEQ multiplex PCR; TCRdb's version includes in-frame clones alone and lacks a portion of them. The repertoire includes around 75,000 clones, more than 70% of them detected once, and approximately 1.4% sits in the top ten. The material sequenced was peripheral blood. All receptors derive from a human donor in a cohort sampled during active COVID-19.

V usage is TRBV9 and J usage is TRBJ1-2; 9 bases fit TRBD1. The CDR3 contains 15 residues. CDR1 and CDR2 from the germline V gene are SGDLS and YYNGEE. The ends lost 6 bases at V and 6 bases at J; junction bases unmatched: 12. CDR3 loop: CASTPGTGHTNGYTF. CDR3 DNA sequence: TGTGCCAGCACCCCCGGGACAGGGCACACCAATGGCTACACCTTC.

The chain carries TRBV7-6 and TRBJ2-2; 9 bases fit TRBD2. V trimming: 1 base; J trimming: 4 bases; junction bases outside the gene matches: 7. CDR1 is SGHVS and CDR2 is FNYEAQ in the germline V gene. The CDR3 totals 17 residues. As DNA, the CDR3 is TGTGCCAGCAGCTTAGTTCTTAGCGGGAGAACCACCGGGGAGCTGTTTTTT. Residues: CASSLVLSGRTTGELFF. The entire variable domain, with the rest obtained from reference TRBV7-6 and TRBJ2-2, is as follows: GAGVSQSPRYKVTKRGQDVALRCDPISGHVSLYWYRQALGQGPEFLTYFNYEAQQDKSGLPNDRFSAERPEGSISTLTIQRTEQRDSAMYRCASSLVLSGRTTGELFFGEGSRLTVL.

Worth noting for this clone: An end of the junction differs from the germline gene, which may be a read error. This chain connects TRBV6-5 to TRBJ2-3, with 7 nucleotides matching TRBD1. Germline CDR1 and CDR2: MNHEY and SVGAGI. The CDR3 length is 13 residues. The CDR3 spells CASRIVGTDAQYF. DNA of the CDR3: TGTGCCAGCAGAATCGTTGGGACAGATGCGCAGTATTTT.